This is a list of T cell receptor beta chains from one sample in a study of blood T cell repertoires in COVID-19. Measured with immunoSEQ multiplex PCR; TCRdb has only the in-frame clones, and not every one. The table has around 280,000 clones, approximately 86% seen once. Sequencing was done on a sample of peripheral blood. These receptors were collected from a woman in her 30s who had recovered from COVID-19. The CDR3 runs from the conserved cysteine through the conserved F or W. The order of the fields is D gene, clone size, J gene, V gene, CDR3 DNA, CDR3 protein. The D gene is left open where the match is weak. Size values are once, few and many counts, or a class for expanded clones, and some rows have none.

D gene: .; clone size: .; J gene: TRBJ1-1; V gene: TRBV6-1; CDR3 DNA: TGTGCCAGCAGTGAACTGTACTCGGGGAATGGAGCTGAAGCTTTCTTT; CDR3 protein: CASSELYSGNGAEAFF
D gene: .; clone size: .; J gene: TRBJ2-5; V gene: TRBV5-1; CDR3 DNA: TGCGCCAGCAGCACGGACTTACAAGAGACCCAGTACTTC; CDR3 protein: CASSTDLQETQYF
D gene: .; clone size: .; J gene: TRBJ1-5; V gene: TRBV19; CDR3 DNA: TGTGCCAGTAGTACAGCAGGGGTTTCGAGCAATCAGCCCCAGCATTTT; CDR3 protein: CASSTAGVSSNQPQHF
D gene: .; clone size: few; J gene: TRBJ1-2; V gene: TRBV4-2; CDR3 DNA: TGTGCCAGCAGCCAGGAGGACAGTTCTAACTATGGCTACACCTTC; CDR3 protein: CASSQEDSSNYGYTF
D gene: TRBD2; clone size: .; J gene: TRBJ2-3; V gene: TRBV13; CDR3 DNA: TGTGCCAGCAGCCGGGGACTAGCGGGATCGACCACAGATACGCAGTATTTT; CDR3 protein: CASSRGLAGSTTDTQYF
D gene: .; clone size: .; J gene: TRBJ1-3; V gene: TRBV7-2; CDR3 DNA: TGTGCCAGCAGCTCTGACAGCTTCTCTGGAAACACCATATATTTT; CDR3 protein: CASSSDSFSGNTIYF
D gene: TRBD2; clone size: .; J gene: TRBJ2-7; V gene: TRBV30; CDR3 DNA: TGTGCCTGGGGGGAGGGTTTCGACGAGCAGTACTTC; CDR3 protein: CAWGEGFDEQYF
D gene: .; clone size: .; J gene: TRBJ2-1; V gene: TRBV30; CDR3 DNA: TGTGCCTGGAGTTTGGGAGGTCCTAATGAGCAGTTCTTC; CDR3 protein: CAWSLGGPNEQFF
D gene: TRBD2; clone size: .; J gene: TRBJ2-1; V gene: TRBV5-1; CDR3 DNA: TGCGCCAGCAGCTCCGGACTAGCGGGAAATGAGCAGTTCTTC; CDR3 protein: CASSSGLAGNEQFF
D gene: TRBD2; clone size: .; J gene: TRBJ2-3; V gene: TRBV6-4; CDR3 DNA: TGTGCCAGCAGTCCGGCTAGCGGGAGTCTGGGGGCAGATACGCAGTATTTT; CDR3 protein: CASSPASGSLGADTQYF